This T cell receptor (beta chain) was identified in a study of T-cell reconstitution after alpha-beta-depleted transplantation in children. This CDR3 is built from 15 residues. V was shortened by 3 bases and J by 2 bases, with 13 bases between the two germline ends. This sample's TCRbeta library carried unique molecular identifier barcodes. MiXCR, run by TCRdb on the PCR reads, gives a single entry per CDR3 protein. Of 200,000 to 300,000 distinct CDR3 sequences listed, approximately 12% are singletons. The sequencing used PBMCs from the stem cell graft donor, collected from the stem cell graft. The chain uses TRBV12-3 or TRBV12-4 and TRBJ1-1; possible D gene TRBD1, 5 bases. The receptor's source is a human donor who donated a stem cell graft to a child with acute lymphoblastic leukemia. The CDR3: CASSLSFRDNTEAFF. The CDR3, as DNA: TGTGCCAGCAGTTTGTCTTTCCGGGACAACACTGAAGCTTTCTTT.